Following are 20 T cell receptor beta chains from one sample sequenced in a study of T cell changes during pregnancy in multiple sclerosis. Generated by immunoSEQ multiplex PCR, the TCRdb table keeps only in-frame clones and is missing some. The table records tens of thousands of clones, roughly nine tenths of them present only once. Source: peripheral blood, taken in the third trimester of pregnancy. The source of these receptors is a female donor in good health, enrolled as a control in a pregnancy study.

The V call is TRBV5-1, the J call TRBJ2-3; 11 positions agree with TRBD2. Trimming removed 1 base from V and 3 bases from J; junction bases left unmatched: 7. Germline lookup yields CDR1 SGHRS and CDR2 YFSETQ. The CDR3 has 17 residues. CDR3 in amino acids: CASSLYYRTSGTDTQYF. CDR3 sequence (DNA): TGCGCCAGCAGCTTGTACTACCGGACTAGCGGGACAGATACGCAGTATTTT.

This sequence joins TRBV28 and TRBJ2-7, with TRBD1 identical over 8 bases. The junction had 13 bases not matched to a gene; V was cut back by 7 bases and J by 2 bases. This CDR3 is 16 amino acids long. Germline lookup yields CDR1 MDHEN and CDR2 SYDVKM. The CDR3: CASTHGGTTGAYEQYF. CDR3 nucleotides: TGTGCCAGCACTCACGGGGGAACGACAGGGGCCTACGAGCAGTACTTC. Based on the CDR3 plus reference TRBV28 and TRBJ2-7, the full variable domain is DVKVTQSSRYLVKRTGEKVFLECVQDMDHENMFWYRQDPGLGLRLIYFSYDVKMKEKGDIPEGYSVSREKKERFSLILESASTNQTSMYLCASTHGGTTGAYEQYFGPGTRLTVT.

The chain joins TRBV7-2 to TRBJ1-2; 7 nucleotides line up with TRBD1. With 4 bases clipped from V and 4 bases from J, the junction kept 6 bases outside the gene matches. There are 14 residues in the CDR3. CDR1 and CDR2 (germline): SGHTA, FQGNSA. Here the CDR3 reads CASSYDRASYGYTF. The CDR3 DNA follows: TGTGCCAGCAGCTACGACAGGGCCAGCTATGGCTACACCTTC.

The chain couples TRBV19 to TRBJ2-1; 13 nucleotides align to TRBD2. The germline V gene encodes CDR1 LNHDA and CDR2 SQIVND (reference sequence). Trimming took 4 bases from V and 6 from J; bases not matched to a gene: 15. The CDR3 has 19 residues. The CDR3 reads CASSTRTSGRSRKGNEQFF. The CDR3 nucleotides read TGTGCCAGTAGTACACGGACTAGCGGGAGATCTCGGAAGGGCAATGAGCAGTTCTTC.

This chain joins TRBV5-1 and TRBJ2-1; TRBD2 is a possible D gene (6 bases). CDR1 and CDR2 from the germline V gene are SGHRS and YFSETQ. This CDR3 comprises 16 residues. The ends were cut back, 3 bases at V and 0 bases at J, with 13 bases in the middle. The CDR3 sequence is CASSSYSGSSYNEQFF. The CDR3 bases are TGCGCCAGCAGCTCCTATAGCGGAAGCTCCTACAATGAGCAGTTCTTC.

The rearrangement uses TRBV4-1 and TRBJ2-4; D is undetermined. The CDR3 totals 18 residues. Trimming cost V 4 bases and J 0 bases, with 19 bases left between them. In germline, CDR1 is MGHRA, CDR2 YSYEKL. CDR3 in amino acids: CASSLSPETTLAKNIQYF. The CDR3 DNA reads as TGCGCCAGCAGCCTCTCGCCAGAGACAACTCTAGCCAAAAACATTCAGTACTTC.

The CDR3 protein is CASRGGDSSYEQYF. The CDR3 DNA reads as TGTGCCAGTAGGGGAGGAGATAGCTCCTACGAGCAGTACTTC. The chain combines TRBV2 with TRBJ2-7; the D gene is possibly TRBD2 (6 bases). CDR3 length equals 14 residues. Between the trimmed V and J ends, which lost 9 bases and 0 bases, there was a span of 15 bases. Germline assignment: CDR1 SNHLY and CDR2 FYNNEI.

This clone occurred once. The rearrangement uses TRBV6-5 and TRBJ1-2; perhaps TRBD1 as D (6 bases). This CDR3 is built from 15 residues. Germline loops: CDR1 MNHEY, CDR2 SVGAGI. The V gene lost 8 bases and the J gene lost 5 bases, with 21 bases spanning the gap. Here the CDR3 reads CASFQLGGAGYGYTF. The DNA of the CDR3 is TGTGCCAGCTTCCAACTCGGGGGGGCTGGGTATGGCTACACCTTC.

The chain employs TRBV7-3 and TRBJ1-1, with 9 bases identical to TRBD1. CDR1 and CDR2 from the germline V gene are SGHTA and FQGTGA. Trimming removed 5 bases from V and 4 bases from J; junction bases left unmatched: 5. This CDR3 region has 14 residues. CDR3 in DNA: TGTGCCAGCAGCCCTACGACAGGGGGCACTGAAGCTTTCTTT. Translated: CASSPTTGGTEAFF.

The rearrangement links TRBV27 to TRBJ2-7, with a tentative D call TRBD1 (6 bases). V lost 2 bases and J lost 0, with 8 bases in between. CDR1 MNHEY and CDR2 SMNVEV come from the germline V gene (reference sequence). The CDR3 covers 14 residues. CDR3 sequence: CASSLQGLSYEQYF. The CDR3 coding sequence is TGTGCCAGCAGTTTACAGGGGCTCTCCTACGAGCAGTACTTC.

In this sample, this clone turned up once. CDR3 nucleotide sequence: TGTGCCAGCAGGCCCGGAGGGGGGGTAGCGGGGGGGCCTGAGACCCAGTACTTC. Translating it yields CASRPGGGVAGGPETQYF. The chain couples TRBV2 to TRBJ2-5, with 11 positions matching TRBD2. This CDR3 is built from 18 residues. CDR1 SNHLY and CDR2 FYNNEI come from the germline V gene. The ends lost 6 bases at V and 5 bases at J; junction bases unmatched: 17.

The gene calls are TRBV5-4 and TRBJ1-1, with TRBD1 matching 9 bases. The CDR3 is 14 residues long. The germline V gene has CDR1 SGHNT and CDR2 YYREEE (reference sequence). V was clipped by 5 bases and J by 4 bases; unmatched bases: 6. In nucleotides, the CDR3 is TGTGCCAGCAGTCGGGACAGGGCAGCCACTGAAGCTTTCTTT. This codes for CASSRDRAATEAFF.

The genes are TRBV1 and TRBJ1-4; TRBD1 was called by the table and not checked on the DNA. TRBV1 is reported as a pseudogene. This CDR3 contains 17 residues. The CDR3 DNA follows: TGCACCAGCAGCCAGGCCCGTCCGGGACAGTCGAATGAAAAACTGTTTTTT. Translated: CTSSQARPGQSNEKLFF.

The rearrangement uses TRBV9 and TRBJ1-2, with D perhaps TRBD1 (6 bases). The germline gives CDR1 SGDLS, CDR2 YYNGEE. The CDR3 has 14 amino acids. Trimming left V 3 bases short and J 3 bases short, with 12 bases between. The CDR3 DNA sequence: TGTGCCAGCAGCGCAGGGGTCGGGGACTATGGCTACACCTTC. It codes for CASSAGVGDYGYTF.

This clone was recorded once. The chain recombines TRBV19 with TRBJ2-1; TRBD1 matches at 8 bases. The CDR3 runs 15 residues. Per germline, CDR1 LNHDA and CDR2 SQIVND (reference sequence). With V trimmed by 7 bases and J by 6 bases, 11 bases remained unmatched. CDR3 coding DNA: TGTGCCAGTAACGGCAGGGGGCGAGGAGGCAATGAGCAGTTCTTC. Protein sequence: CASNGRGRGGNEQFF.

The chain carries TRBV30 and TRBJ1-1; D is unresolved. Germline CDR1 reads GTSNPN; CDR2 reads SVGIG (reference sequence). The CDR3 is 13 residues long. V was clipped by 5 bases and J by 3 bases, with 13 bases between them. This CDR3 reads CAWVLDSYTEAFF. The CDR3, as DNA: TGTGCCTGGGTCTTAGACTCTTACACTGAAGCTTTCTTT.

The CDR3 loop is CASSAGTGAGNTIYF. For the CDR3, the DNA is TGTGCCAGCAGCGCGGGGACAGGGGCAGGAAACACCATATATTTT. The gene calls are TRBV9 and TRBJ1-3; 10 bases are shared with TRBD1. J gave up 4 bases and V 3 bases, and 4 bases lay outside the gene matches. Germline CDR1 is SGDLS and CDR2 is YYNGEE. The CDR3 covers 15 residues.

V gene TRBV5-6 combines with J gene TRBJ1-1; tentative D call: TRBD1 (5 bases). V was shortened by 3 bases and J by 5 bases, with 17 bases between the two germline ends. The CDR3 has 15 amino acids. Germline V gene sequence: CDR1 SGHDT, CDR2 YYEEEE. CDR3 region: CASSSGPGVLTEAFF. The CDR3 nucleotides read TGTGCCAGCAGCTCGGGGCCGGGGGTGCTAACTGAAGCTTTCTTT.

The V call is TRBV6-1, the J call TRBJ2-4; no clear D. The CDR3 totals 13 residues. Deletions cut 3 bases from V and 10 bases from J, with 13 bases between. Looked up from germline, CDR1 is MNHNS and CDR2 is SASEGT. This chain's CDR3 is CASSDSRVSIQYF. DNA for the CDR3: TGTGCCAGCAGTGATAGTCGAGTGTCGATTCAGTACTTC.

CDR3 protein: CASSEQPEGGGREAFF. CDR3 bases: TGTGCCAGCAGTGAGCAACCAGAAGGGGGGGGCCGTGAAGCTTTCTTT. The genes are TRBV6-1 and TRBJ1-1; a weak D match, TRBD1 (6 bases). This CDR3 has 16 residues. Germline CDR1 reads MNHNS; CDR2 reads SASEGT. V was cut by 3 bases and J by 7 bases, with 21 bases left in between.